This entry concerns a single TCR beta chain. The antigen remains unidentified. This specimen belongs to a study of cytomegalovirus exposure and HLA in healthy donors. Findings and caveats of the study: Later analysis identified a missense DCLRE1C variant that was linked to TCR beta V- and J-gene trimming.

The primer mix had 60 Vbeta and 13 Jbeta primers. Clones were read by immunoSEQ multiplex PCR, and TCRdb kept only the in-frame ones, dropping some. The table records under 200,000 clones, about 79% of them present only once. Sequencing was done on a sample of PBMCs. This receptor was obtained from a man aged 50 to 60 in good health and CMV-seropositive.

The CDR3 loop reads CASSSQGTYYGYTF. CDR3 DNA: TGTGCCAGCAGTTCACAGGGGACGTACTATGGCTACACCTTC. The chain joins TRBV6-1 to TRBJ1-2; TRBD1 agrees at 7 bases. The J segment lost 3 bases and the V segment lost 5 bases, leaving 6 bases of the junction unmatched. CDR3 length: 14 amino acids. Germline values: CDR1 MNHNS, CDR2 SASEGT.